The TCR beta chain under discussion was sequenced for a study of cytomegalovirus exposure and HLA in healthy donors listed by TCRdb under 2017. Regarding the research as a whole: An earlier analysis of approximately 640 of the donors reported 276 Gb of sequence data and 100 million to 140 million unique TCR beta sequences from around 200 million T cells. An early release that covered more than 550 HLA-typed donors contained about 300 gigabases of sequencing data and tens of millions of unique TCR sequences. Of the approximately 400 genotyped donors, 65% to 90% were placed in the genetic ancestry cluster associated with self-reported Caucasian donors. The study was designed to test whether signatures of past pathogen exposure could be identified by cataloging public T cell receptors. The study used immunosequencing to profile the T cell repertoires of more than 650 subjects and linked those repertoires to cytomegalovirus serostatus. Besides the first cohort of roughly 640 subjects, a separate validation cohort made up of 120 or so different subjects was used. High-throughput TCR immunosequencing, statistical association of individual TCRs with disease status, and machine learning were combined to predict cytomegalovirus infection status. A later analysis re-examined previously published TCR beta repertoires from over 500 donors and added high-resolution HLA genotyping to investigate patterns of TCR occurrence. The later analysis used no new phenotypic data to find candidate immune exposures, relying instead on TCR beta sequences and their occurrence across donors. In an earlier analysis of 587 of the donors, high-throughput TCR beta sequencing was used to judge whether each TCR beta V gene segment behaved as functional or pseudogenic. Donor age, sex, ethnicity and CMV serostatus were collected together with the repertoire data. Genome-wide SNP genotypes for about 60% of the 666 donors were used in a later genetic analysis, which treated that subset as a discovery cohort. Every repertoire in the discovery cohort had been generated on one and the same sequencing platform. Class I and class II HLA loci were covered by the typing at four-digit resolution. The number of donors typed differed by locus, with about 629-630 for A, B, C, DRB1 and DQB1, roughly 520 for DQA1, approximately 570 for DPA1, and under 490 for DPB1. Because of strong linkage in the cohort, roughly five DR-DQ haplotypes were treated as single units for association and clustering. Among some 410 genotyped donors of the cohort, an average of roughly 230,000 unique TCR beta nucleotide sequences was sequenced per donor, of which roughly 17% were non-productive. The research as a whole found: The sequencing pipeline was judged likely to have produced a cluster of highly shared sequence variants as a technical artifact. HLA typing was unavailable for some donors at each locus, so association tests used only the typed subset. At a false discovery rate of 0.05, a later analysis linked under 20,000 TCR beta sequences to specific HLA alleles. Because counts were too low, more than 15 rarely observed V segments, including chromosome 9 orphons, were excluded from the earlier analysis of some 540 of the donors. Compared with equally common non-associated chains, HLA-associated TCR beta chains in a later analysis were more clonally expanded and had lower generation probabilities. A further reported finding was that TCR beta sequences accurately predicted the HLA-A and HLA-B alleles for most subjects in the first cohort. According to a later analysis, TCR association rates differed among HLA loci, with DRB1 alleles showing the most associated TCRs and HLA-C alleles showing the fewest. According to the authors, the approach could potentially be generalized to other disease states and immunological phenotypes. In a later analysis, several top co-occurrence clusters were reported to appear linked to parvovirus B19, influenza, CMV and Epstein-Barr virus. Sequencing depth was assumed to be roughly uniform across donors in the presence/absence analyses, though that assumption may not hold. In a later genetic analysis, fewer N-insertions in productive TCRs were reported among donors in an Asian-associated ancestry cluster than the roughly 640-donor mean. Linkage disequilibrium might explain the correlated functional status among segregating V segments, but an unknown experimental factor could not be ruled out. The only immune exposure information available for the cohort was CMV serostatus. Only TCR beta chains were sequenced in this cohort, and the absence of alpha or paired-chain data limited detectable features. According to a later analysis, most CMV-associated TCR beta chains appeared to be HLA-restricted, and the HLA associations seemed to be driven largely by CMV exposure. While some public TCRs were present in many individuals, most TCR sequences turned up only very rarely across donors. Strong co-occurrence of HLA alleles, especially DR and DQ, made assigning TCR associations to individual alleles difficult. The study gave a list of over 150 TCR beta chains associated with cytomegalovirus. The 87-base-pair reads could not distinguish some IMGT-functional V segments, including TRBV6-2 and TRBV6-3, so those segments were excluded. A later genetic analysis associated a missense DCLRE1C variant with V-gene and J-gene trimming of TCR beta chains, and an independent cohort replicated the association. In both the original and validation cohorts, the classifier was reported to diagnose cytomegalovirus status with high specificity and sensitivity. In an earlier analysis of approximately 590 of the donors, most TCR beta V segments were observed in productive rearrangements about 87% or about 30% of the time, broadly matching IMGT annotations. A few of the identified cytomegalovirus-associated TCR beta chains were confirmed in vitro to be specific for cytomegalovirus antigens.

The cohort comprised fewer than 750 healthy bone marrow donors. At the time of sampling, all cohort members were nominally healthy, though unrecorded immune exposures were likely present. The donor tested CMV seronegative, placing the donor among the approximately 360 seronegative members of the cohort. A peripheral blood sample was collected from each donor, and TCR beta sequencing was performed on peripheral blood mononuclear cells. The Qiagen DNeasy Blood Extraction Kit was used to extract genomic DNA from the blood cell samples. Library generation was performed with the immunoSEQ multiplex PCR assay. For the multiplex PCR, a mixture combining 60 forward primers for TCR Vbeta segments and 13 reverse primers for TCR Jbeta segments was used. Amplification of the CDR3 region of rearranged TCR beta genes was performed with a multiplex PCR assay on genomic DNA. On the Illumina HiSeq System, the amplified TCR beta libraries were sequenced as 87-base-pair reads. For the original study's pipeline: In a later analysis, approximately 74 million unique TCR beta chains were counted across the roughly 610 repertoires, and approximately 9.9 million of these chains were shared by at least two donors. To remove PCR and sequencing errors, raw reads were error-corrected and collapsed into unique sequences using a nearest-neighbor algorithm that merged closely related sequences. V, D and J gene segments were assigned by aligning CDR3 sequences to IMGT reference sequences. For a sequence to be retained, a match of at least six nucleotides to both a V gene segment and a J gene segment was required. Rearrangements were called productive when the CDR3 lacked stop codons and stayed in frame with V and J; all others were non-productive. CDR3 was defined according to IMGT convention as the region running from the second conserved V-encoded cysteine to the conserved J-encoded phenylalanine. In an earlier analysis of 550 to 650 of the donors, sequences lacking an unambiguous match to a single V gene segment were excluded. An earlier analysis of under 750 of the donors called V segments functional above 56.7% productive rearrangements and segregating when the between-donor standard deviation exceeded 5%. To diagnose cytomegalovirus status from the catalog of TCR beta chain sequences, a statistical classification framework was built. V and J gene assignment, in a later analysis, came from comparing TCR nucleotide sequences with IMGT/GENE-DB human TR gene sequences. Using the TCRdist pipeline, a later analysis assigned CDR3 sequences along with most-parsimonious VDJ recombination scenarios. In a later analysis, each TCR beta chain was defined by its CDR3 amino acid sequence together with its V-gene family, and reads without a unique V-gene family were excluded. A later analysis removed 550 to 700 highly shared, low-generation-probability nucleotide sequences to deal with suspected cross-contamination and a sequencing artifact. In a later analysis, a clonal expansion index for each public chain was calculated from normalized within-repertoire ranks of inferred template counts. In a later analysis, generation probabilities were computed with a VDJ recombination model fitted to out-of-frame rearrangements, and the resulting probabilities were checked against IGoR. In a later analysis, TCR-TCR, TCR-HLA and TCR-CMV co-occurrence was scored with hypergeometric tests, and a repertoire-size bias correction was applied to TCR pairs. A later analysis estimated false discovery rates by permuting HLA or CMV assignments 20 times. In a later analysis, co-occurring TCRs were grouped with DBSCAN, and TCRdist sequence similarity was added when clustering was performed within HLA-allele-positive subsets. Repertoires with fewer than 30,000 or more than 120,000 public chains were left out of co-occurrence clustering, as were a handful of repertoires with anomalous nucleotide sharing. Entries here come from immuneACCESS through TCRdb and include only in-frame sequences with V and J called. Some clones fail to appear in such tables; in the studies checked, an unresolved V gene covers under half of the shortfall, and the cause of the remainder is unknown. V, J and clone size are taken as reported in that table, and D and trimming were inferred from the DNA itself. The sample has 120,000 or so clones on record, less than 85% of them singletons. The ten most abundant clones make up 2.5% to 3.5% of the sample.

V loses 1 base of germline sequence and J loses 0 bases, and the interval between the two ends is 6 bases. The germline V gene provides CDR1 SGHRS and CDR2 YFSETQ. The CDR3 starts with the cysteine, ends with the phenylalanine, and has 14 residues. CDR3 DNA only is kept here, 42 bases in frame from base 1. About this clone: No cognate antigen has been identified for it. Base qualities are not recorded, but no much larger clone differs from it by a single base.

The chain is encoded by TRBV5-1 joined to TRBJ2-3, with no confident D gene call. Sequenced input: PBMCs. This clonotype was obtained from a male donor in good health and CMV-seronegative. The CDR3 loop reads CASSLQVSTDTQYF. In nucleotide form, the sequence is TGCGCCAGCAGCTTGCAGGTTAGCACAGATACGCAGTATTTT.